This TCR beta chain was observed in a study of T cell repertoires in cytomegalovirus infection. In TCRdb, the reads were re-called with MiXCR into one record per CDR3 protein. The sample has approximately 500,000 distinct CDR3 sequences, over 9% seen once; the top ten hold 10%. Many counts were recorded for this clonotype. Its specificity is not known. Study-wide results and caveats: There were HLA-C-restricted CMV-specific TCR beta clonotypes dominating the ex vivo response.

The sequencing sample was made of PBMCs. The TCR originated in a human donor in good health (CMV status not recorded). Some clones in this sample may be carry-over from other donors' samples.

The CDR3 coding sequence is TGTGCCAGCCGTAAAACAGATACGCAGTATTTT. This gives the protein CASRKTDTQYF. V and J are TRBV12-3 or TRBV12-4 and TRBJ2-3, with D unresolved. V shed 8 bases and J shed 3 bases, with 6 bases lying between them. There are 11 residues in the CDR3.